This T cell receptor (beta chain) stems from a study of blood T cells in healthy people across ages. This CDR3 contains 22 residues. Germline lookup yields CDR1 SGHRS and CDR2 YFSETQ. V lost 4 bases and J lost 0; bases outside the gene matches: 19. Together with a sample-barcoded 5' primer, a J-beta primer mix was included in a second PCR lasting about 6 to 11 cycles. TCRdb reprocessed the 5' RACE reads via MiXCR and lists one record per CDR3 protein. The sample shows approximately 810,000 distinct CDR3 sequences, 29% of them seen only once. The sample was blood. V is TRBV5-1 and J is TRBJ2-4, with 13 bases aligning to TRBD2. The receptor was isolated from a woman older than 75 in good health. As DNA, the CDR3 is TGCGCCAGCAGCCCGGGACTAGCGGGGAACATATTCCCAATCATAGCCAAAAACATTCAGTACTTC. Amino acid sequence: CASSPGLAGNIFPIIAKNIQYF.